The clone carrying this T cell receptor (beta chain) was seen ten or more times. These data belong to a study of identical twins. This CDR3 comprises 11 residues. The V and J ends lost 5 bases and 8 bases respectively, with 7 bases between them. A template switching step contributed a universal primer site, while unique molecular identifiers were present in the cDNA. TCRdb analysed the 5' RACE reads with MiXCR anew, one entry per CDR3 protein. The sample records 500,000 or so distinct CDR3 sequences, 12% to 15% being singletons. Donors uniformly comprised healthy Caucasians. This sample was also put to use in a study of yellow fever vaccine responses in identical twins. That source reports: Each twin's T cell response to the vaccine was reported to look partly convergent and partly personalized.

The sequenced material came from CD4+ T cells sorted from blood. The receptor was derived from a woman under 30 in good health. The chain couples TRBV12-3 or TRBV12-4 to TRBJ2-1; unclear D gene. The CDR3 is CASSRLDEQFF. Written as DNA, the CDR3 is TGTGCCAGCAGTCGACTGGATGAGCAGTTCTTC.